A selection of T cell receptor beta chains follows, all from one sample in a study of cytomegalovirus exposure and HLA in healthy donors. Produced via immunoSEQ multiplex PCR; TCRdb's table is partial and in-frame only. The sample holds roughly 150,000 clones, 75% to 80% seen once. Material for sequencing was PBMCs. The receptors come from a male donor in good health and CMV-seronegative. Each CDR3 is given with its conserved first and last residue. A D gene is named only where the DNA matches it firmly. The size of a clone is reported for some rows only, either as once, few or many, or as a class for expanded clones.

v_gene: TRBV30
abundance: -
j_gene: TRBJ1-5
d_gene: -
CDR3nt: TGTGCCTGGACCCTTGGAGGGGCCAATCAGCCCCAGCATTTT
CDR3aa: CAWTLGGANQPQHF

v_gene: TRBV7-6
abundance: -
j_gene: TRBJ1-3
d_gene: -
CDR3nt: TGTGCCAGCAGCCCCTCGGGGGATCCTGGAAACACCATATATTTT
CDR3aa: CASSPSGDPGNTIYF

v_gene: TRBV6-5
abundance: -
j_gene: TRBJ1-5
d_gene: TRBD1
CDR3nt: TGTGCCAGCAGTTCCGGACAGGGGCTTAATCAGCCCCAGCATTTT
CDR3aa: CASSSGQGLNQPQHF

v_gene: TRBV12-5
abundance: once
j_gene: TRBJ2-7
d_gene: -
CDR3nt: TGTGCTAGTGGTCCCGCGTGGGGCAGGGCGAACTCCTACGAGCAGTACTTC
CDR3aa: CASGPAWGRANSYEQYF

v_gene: TRBV27
abundance: -
j_gene: TRBJ1-5
d_gene: -
CDR3nt: TGTGCCAGCAGTTTAACCGGGGATAGCAATCAGCCCCAGCATTTT
CDR3aa: CASSLTGDSNQPQHF

v_gene: TRBV27
abundance: -
j_gene: TRBJ2-4
d_gene: TRBD1
CDR3nt: TGTGCCAGCAGTCCGTCGCCGGGACAGTTAACCAAAAACATTCAGTACTTC
CDR3aa: CASSPSPGQLTKNIQYF

v_gene: TRBV5-1
abundance: -
j_gene: TRBJ2-3
d_gene: -
CDR3nt: TGCGCCAGCAGCTTGGCGGACACCACAGATACGCAGTATTTT
CDR3aa: CASSLADTTDTQYF

v_gene: TRBV5-4
abundance: -
j_gene: TRBJ1-1
d_gene: -
CDR3nt: TGTGCCAGCAGCAATCGGGGGGTAACTGAAGCTTTCTTT
CDR3aa: CASSNRGVTEAFF

v_gene: TRBV7-3
abundance: -
j_gene: TRBJ2-3
d_gene: TRBD2
CDR3nt: TGTGCCAGCAGCTTGGGACTAACTAACACAGATACGCAGTATTTT
CDR3aa: CASSLGLTNTDTQYF

v_gene: TRBV9
abundance: few
j_gene: TRBJ1-2
d_gene: -
CDR3nt: TGTGCCAGCAGCACCCGTGGGGGCGCAGAAGGCTACACCTTC
CDR3aa: CASSTRGGAEGYTF

v_gene: TRBV6-5
abundance: -
j_gene: TRBJ1-3
d_gene: TRBD1
CDR3nt: TGTGCCAGCAGTTCCCGGGACAGCCGCTCTGGAAACACCATATATTTT
CDR3aa: CASSSRDSRSGNTIYF

v_gene: TRBV19
abundance: -
j_gene: TRBJ1-1
d_gene: -
CDR3nt: TGTGCCAGTAGCCCTTCGGGGTTAAGGAACACTGAAGCTTTCTTT
CDR3aa: CASSPSGLRNTEAFF

v_gene: TRBV7-8
abundance: -
j_gene: TRBJ2-1
d_gene: TRBD1
CDR3nt: TGTGCCAGCAGCCCCCGGACAGGGGTGGCCTACAATGAGCAGTTCTTC
CDR3aa: CASSPRTGVAYNEQFF

v_gene: TRBV27
abundance: few
j_gene: TRBJ1-6
d_gene: TRBD1
CDR3nt: TGTGCCAGCAGTTTGGGACAGGGAGTGGGTAATTCACCCCTCCACTTT
CDR3aa: CASSLGQGVGNSPLHF

v_gene: TRBV2
abundance: -
j_gene: TRBJ2-3
d_gene: TRBD2
CDR3nt: TGTGCCAGCAGCCTTACGGGGGGGGCACCCGATACGCAGTATTTT
CDR3aa: CASSLTGGAPDTQYF

v_gene: TRBV2
abundance: -
j_gene: TRBJ2-7
d_gene: -
CDR3nt: TGTGCCAGCAGGAAGGGGGCCTACGAGCAGTACTTC
CDR3aa: CASRKGAYEQYF

v_gene: TRBV5-4
abundance: -
j_gene: TRBJ1-1
d_gene: TRBD1
CDR3nt: TGTGCCAGCAGCGCTGACAGGGGTAGGACTGAAGCTTTCTTT
CDR3aa: CASSADRGRTEAFF

v_gene: TRBV13
abundance: few
j_gene: TRBJ1-1
d_gene: -
CDR3nt: TGTGCCAGCAGGGTACGGGGCGGGATGAACACTGAAGCTTTCTTT
CDR3aa: CASRVRGGMNTEAFF

v_gene: TRBV7-7
abundance: -
j_gene: TRBJ2-3
d_gene: TRBD2
CDR3nt: TGTGCCAGCAGCGAAAGACTAGCGGGTGGTCGGGATACGCAGTATTTT
CDR3aa: CASSERLAGGRDTQYF

v_gene: TRBV5-1
abundance: -
j_gene: TRBJ2-7
d_gene: TRBD1
CDR3nt: TGCGCCAGCAGCGTCGGACAGGGGTTCTACGAGCAGTACTTC
CDR3aa: CASSVGQGFYEQYF

v_gene: TRBV29-1
abundance: -
j_gene: TRBJ1-2
d_gene: -
CDR3nt: TGCAGCGTTGCCACAGGGTCCTATGGCTACACCTTC
CDR3aa: CSVATGSYGYTF

v_gene: TRBV6-1
abundance: -
j_gene: TRBJ1-1
d_gene: -
CDR3nt: TGTGCCAGCTACCCACTAGGGATGAACACTGAAGCTTTCTTT
CDR3aa: CASYPLGMNTEAFF

v_gene: TRBV5-6
abundance: -
j_gene: TRBJ1-2
d_gene: -
CDR3nt: TGTGCCAGCAGCTTGCGGTCAGGGATTAACTATGGCTACACCTTC
CDR3aa: CASSLRSGINYGYTF

v_gene: TRBV5-8
abundance: -
j_gene: TRBJ2-5
d_gene: -
CDR3nt: TGTGCCAGCAGCTTGGGGGTACAGGGACAAGAGACCCAGTACTTC
CDR3aa: CASSLGVQGQETQYF

v_gene: TRBV28
abundance: -
j_gene: TRBJ1-2
d_gene: TRBD1
CDR3nt: TGTGCCAGCAGTGGGACAGCAGTCAACTATGGCTACACCTTC
CDR3aa: CASSGTAVNYGYTF

v_gene: TRBV19
abundance: -
j_gene: TRBJ2-6
d_gene: -
CDR3nt: TGTGCCAGTAGCTACCCTCGGACAATCTACTCCTCTGGGGCCAACGTCCTGACTTTC
CDR3aa: CASSYPRTIYSSGANVLTF

v_gene: TRBV5-6
abundance: -
j_gene: TRBJ2-3
d_gene: TRBD1
CDR3nt: TGTGCCAGCAGCTTGGATTTGGGACAGGGGGCGCCTAGCACAGATACGCAGTATTTT
CDR3aa: CASSLDLGQGAPSTDTQYF

v_gene: TRBV18
abundance: -
j_gene: TRBJ2-5
d_gene: -
CDR3nt: TGTGCCAGCTCACCAGAGGGAGAGACCCAGTACTTC
CDR3aa: CASSPEGETQYF

v_gene: TRBV9
abundance: once
j_gene: TRBJ2-7
d_gene: TRBD1
CDR3nt: TGTGCCAGCAGCGTAGAAGGGGGCCCATACGAGCAGTACTTC
CDR3aa: CASSVEGGPYEQYF

v_gene: TRBV4-3
abundance: -
j_gene: TRBJ2-7
d_gene: -
CDR3nt: TGCGCCAGCAGCCAAGATTCGGGAGCCTACGAGCAGTACTTC
CDR3aa: CASSQDSGAYEQYF

v_gene: TRBV11-2
abundance: -
j_gene: TRBJ2-2
d_gene: -
CDR3nt: TGTGCCAGCAGCTTAGGGCGGACCGGGGAGCTGTTTTTT
CDR3aa: CASSLGRTGELFF

v_gene: TRBV7-3
abundance: -
j_gene: TRBJ2-2
d_gene: TRBD2
CDR3nt: TGTGCCAGCAGCTCCATAGCGGGGGGTCCCGGGGAGCTGTTTTTT
CDR3aa: CASSSIAGGPGELFF

v_gene: TRBV6-6
abundance: -
j_gene: TRBJ1-2
d_gene: TRBD1
CDR3nt: TGTGCCAGCAGCACCGGGACAGGCACTAACTATGGCTACACCTTC
CDR3aa: CASSTGTGTNYGYTF

v_gene: TRBV12-5
abundance: -
j_gene: TRBJ2-1
d_gene: -
CDR3nt: TGTGCTAGTGGTTTAAGCCTAGAACCCGCCAATGAGCAGTTCTTC
CDR3aa: CASGLSLEPANEQFF

v_gene: TRBV5-4
abundance: -
j_gene: TRBJ2-7
d_gene: TRBD2
CDR3nt: TGTGCCACCCATCTAGCGGGAGCCATCGAGCAGTACTTC
CDR3aa: CATHLAGAIEQYF

v_gene: TRBV7-6
abundance: -
j_gene: TRBJ1-2
d_gene: TRBD1
CDR3nt: TGTGCCAGCAGCCAAACAGGGGCGCCACGAGCTAACTATGGCTACACCTTC
CDR3aa: CASSQTGAPRANYGYTF